This T cell receptor (beta chain) was recorded in a study of blood T cell repertoires in COVID-19. Looking at the study overall: Specimens from acute and convalescent COVID-19 originated in the United States, Italy and Spain. PBMCs, B-cell-depleted T cells, or T cells were the source of the cDNA or gDNA that made up the material.

Per the original data handling: Researchers report that nucleated cell counts were estimated from reference gene primer amplification. TCRdb's table, derived via immunoSEQ multiplex PCR, lists solely in-frame clones and lacks some. That table is the source of V, J and clone size, and D and trimming were worked out from the DNA. The data show about 130,000 clones, around 83% seen once. V shed 5 bases and J 2 bases; nucleotides not matched to a gene: 5. This CDR3 spans 14 amino acids. Germline V lookup: CDR1 SQVTM, CDR2 ANQGSEA. The specimen sequenced was peripheral blood. This receptor was identified in a man between 35 and 55 years old with active or convalescent COVID-19. The rearrangement links TRBV29-1 to TRBJ2-1; 8 bases are a match to TRBD1. Here the CDR3 DNA reads TGCAGCGTTAGCCGGGGACAGGCCTACAATGAGCAGTTCTTC. Translated: CSVSRGQAYNEQFF.